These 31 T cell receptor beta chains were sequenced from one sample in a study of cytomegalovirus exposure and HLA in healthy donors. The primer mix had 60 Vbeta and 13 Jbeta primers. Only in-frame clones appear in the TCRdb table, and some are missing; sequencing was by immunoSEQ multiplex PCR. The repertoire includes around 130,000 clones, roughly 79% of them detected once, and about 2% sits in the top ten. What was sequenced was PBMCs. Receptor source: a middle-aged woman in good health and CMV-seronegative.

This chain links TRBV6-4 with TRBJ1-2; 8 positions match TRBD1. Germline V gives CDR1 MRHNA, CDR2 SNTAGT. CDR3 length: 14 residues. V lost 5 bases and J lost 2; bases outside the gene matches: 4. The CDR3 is CASSPGQENYGYTF. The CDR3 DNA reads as TGTGCCAGCAGTCCGGGACAGGAGAACTATGGCTACACCTTC.

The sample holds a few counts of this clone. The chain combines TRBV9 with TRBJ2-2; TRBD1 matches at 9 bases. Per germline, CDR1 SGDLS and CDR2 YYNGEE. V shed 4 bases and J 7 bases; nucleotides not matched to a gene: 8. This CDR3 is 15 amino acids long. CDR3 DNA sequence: TGTGCCAGCAGCACACGGGACAGGGCGGGCGGGGAGCTGTTTTTT. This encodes CASSTRDRAGGELFF.

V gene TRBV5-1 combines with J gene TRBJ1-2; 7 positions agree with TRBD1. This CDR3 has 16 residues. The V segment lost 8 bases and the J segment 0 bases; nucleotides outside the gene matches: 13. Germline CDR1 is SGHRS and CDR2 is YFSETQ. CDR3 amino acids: CASTETGDRSNYGYTF. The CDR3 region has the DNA TGCGCCAGTACTGAAACAGGGGACCGATCTAACTATGGCTACACCTTC.

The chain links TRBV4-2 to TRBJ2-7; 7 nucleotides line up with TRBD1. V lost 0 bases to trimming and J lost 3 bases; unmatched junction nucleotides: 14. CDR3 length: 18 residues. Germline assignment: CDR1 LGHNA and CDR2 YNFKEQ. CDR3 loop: CASSQDWGTDQFSYEQYF. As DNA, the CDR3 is TGTGCCAGCAGCCAAGATTGGGGGACAGACCAATTCAGCTACGAGCAGTACTTC.

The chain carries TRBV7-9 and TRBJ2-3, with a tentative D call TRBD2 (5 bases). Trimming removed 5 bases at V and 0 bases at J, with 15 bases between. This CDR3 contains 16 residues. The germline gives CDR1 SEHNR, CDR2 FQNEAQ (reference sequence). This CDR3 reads CASSEEDALSTDTQYF. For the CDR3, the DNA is TGTGCCAGCAGCGAGGAGGACGCCTTAAGCACAGATACGCAGTATTTT. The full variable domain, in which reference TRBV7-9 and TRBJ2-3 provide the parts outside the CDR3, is DTGVSQNPRHKITKRGQNVTFRCDPISEHNRLYWYRQTLGQGPEFLTYFQNEAQLEKSRLLSDRFSAERPKGSFSTLEIQRTEQGDSAMYLCASSEEDALSTDTQYFGPGTRLTVL.

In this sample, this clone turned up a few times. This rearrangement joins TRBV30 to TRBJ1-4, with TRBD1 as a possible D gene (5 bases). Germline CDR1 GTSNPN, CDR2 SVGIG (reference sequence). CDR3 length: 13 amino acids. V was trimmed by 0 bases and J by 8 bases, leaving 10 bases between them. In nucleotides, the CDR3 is TGTGCCTGGAGTGTGGAGTCAGGGGAAAAACTGTTTTTT. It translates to CAWSVESGEKLFF.

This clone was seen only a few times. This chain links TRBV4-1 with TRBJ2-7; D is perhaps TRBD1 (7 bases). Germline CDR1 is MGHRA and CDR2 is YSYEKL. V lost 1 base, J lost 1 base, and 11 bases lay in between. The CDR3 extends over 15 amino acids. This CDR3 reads CASSQAAGQSYEQYF. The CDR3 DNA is TGCGCCAGCAGCCAAGCGGCGGGACAGTCCTACGAGCAGTACTTC.

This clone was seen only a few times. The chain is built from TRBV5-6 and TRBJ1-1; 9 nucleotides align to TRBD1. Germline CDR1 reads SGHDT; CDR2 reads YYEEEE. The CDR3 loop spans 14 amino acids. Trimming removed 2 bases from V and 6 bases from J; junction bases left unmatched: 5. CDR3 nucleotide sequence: TGTGCCAGCAGCTTCCGGGACAGGGTCCCTGAAGCTTTCTTT. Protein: CASSFRDRVPEAFF. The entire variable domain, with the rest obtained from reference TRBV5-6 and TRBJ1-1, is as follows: DAGVTQSPTHLIKTRGQQVTLRCSPKSGHDTVSWYQQALGQGPQFIFQYYEEEERQRGNFPDRFSGHQFPNYSSELNVNALLLGDSALYLCASSFRDRVPEAFFGQGTRLTVV.

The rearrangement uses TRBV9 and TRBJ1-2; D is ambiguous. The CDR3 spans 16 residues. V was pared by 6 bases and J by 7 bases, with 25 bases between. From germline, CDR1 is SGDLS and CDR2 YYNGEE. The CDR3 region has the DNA TGTGCCAGCAACGACCCTTCCCTCGGGAGGGTTTCTGGCTACACCTTC. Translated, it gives CASNDPSLGRVSGYTF.

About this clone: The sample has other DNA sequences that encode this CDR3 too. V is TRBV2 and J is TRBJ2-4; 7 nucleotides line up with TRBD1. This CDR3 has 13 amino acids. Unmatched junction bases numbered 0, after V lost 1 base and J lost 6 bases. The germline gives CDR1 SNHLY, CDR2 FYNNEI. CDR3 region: CASSEGQGNIQYF. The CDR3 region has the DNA TGTGCCAGCAGTGAAGGACAGGGAAACATTCAGTACTTC.

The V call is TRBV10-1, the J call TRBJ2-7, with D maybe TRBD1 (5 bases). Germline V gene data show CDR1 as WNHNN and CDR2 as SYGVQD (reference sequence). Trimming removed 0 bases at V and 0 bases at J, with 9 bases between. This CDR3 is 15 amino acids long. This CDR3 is CASSESVQASYEQYF. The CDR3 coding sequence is TGCGCCAGCAGTGAGTCTGTACAGGCCTCCTACGAGCAGTACTTC.

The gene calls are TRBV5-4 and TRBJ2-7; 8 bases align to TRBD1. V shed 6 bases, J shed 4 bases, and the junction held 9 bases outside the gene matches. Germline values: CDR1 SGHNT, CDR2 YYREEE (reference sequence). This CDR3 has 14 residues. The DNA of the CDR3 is TGTGCCAGCACCATAGACAGGGGTTCATACGAGCAGTACTTC. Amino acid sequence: CASTIDRGSYEQYF.

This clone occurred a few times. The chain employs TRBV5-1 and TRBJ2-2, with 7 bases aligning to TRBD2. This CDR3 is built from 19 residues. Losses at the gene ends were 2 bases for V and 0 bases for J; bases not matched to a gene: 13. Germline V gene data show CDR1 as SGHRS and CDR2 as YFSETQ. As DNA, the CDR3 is TGCGCCAGCAGCTTTGAGGGATGGGAGCGGGACTCGAACACCGGGGAGCTGTTTTTT. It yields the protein CASSFEGWERDSNTGELFF.

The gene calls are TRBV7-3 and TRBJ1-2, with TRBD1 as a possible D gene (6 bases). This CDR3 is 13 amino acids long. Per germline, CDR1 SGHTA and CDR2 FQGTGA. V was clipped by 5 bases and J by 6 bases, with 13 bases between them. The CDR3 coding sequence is TGTGCCAGCAGCCTGGGGGCCGGGGATGGCTACACCTTC. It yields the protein CASSLGAGDGYTF.

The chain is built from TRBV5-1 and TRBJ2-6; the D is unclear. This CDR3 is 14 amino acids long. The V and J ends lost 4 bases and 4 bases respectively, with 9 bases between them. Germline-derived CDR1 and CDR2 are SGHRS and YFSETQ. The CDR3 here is CASSLEAGANVLTF. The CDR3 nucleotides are TGCGCCAGCAGCCTCGAGGCCGGGGCCAACGTCCTGACTTTC.

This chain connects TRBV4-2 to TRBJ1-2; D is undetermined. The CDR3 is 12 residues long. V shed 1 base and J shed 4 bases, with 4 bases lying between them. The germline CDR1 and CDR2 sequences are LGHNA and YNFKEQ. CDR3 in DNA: TGTGCCAGCAGCCAAGCTTTCTATGGCTACACCTTC. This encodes CASSQAFYGYTF.

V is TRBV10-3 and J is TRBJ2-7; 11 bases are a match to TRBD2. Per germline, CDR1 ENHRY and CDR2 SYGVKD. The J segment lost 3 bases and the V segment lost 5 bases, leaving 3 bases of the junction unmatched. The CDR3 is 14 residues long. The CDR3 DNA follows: TGTGCCATCAGTCCCACTAGCGGGAGCTACGAGCAGTACTTC. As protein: CAISPTSGSYEQYF.

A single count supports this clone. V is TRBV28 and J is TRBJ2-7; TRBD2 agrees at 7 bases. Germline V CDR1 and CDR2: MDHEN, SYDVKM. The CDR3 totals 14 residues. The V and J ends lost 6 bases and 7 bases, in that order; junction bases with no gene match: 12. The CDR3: CASSYLALGGEQYF. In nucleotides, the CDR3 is TGTGCCAGCAGCTACCTAGCACTGGGGGGGGAGCAGTACTTC.

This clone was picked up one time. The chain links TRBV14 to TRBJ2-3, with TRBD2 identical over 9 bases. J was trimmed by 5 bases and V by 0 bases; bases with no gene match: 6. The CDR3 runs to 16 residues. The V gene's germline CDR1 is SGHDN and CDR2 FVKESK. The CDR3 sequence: CASSQEALAGLDTQYF. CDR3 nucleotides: TGTGCCAGCAGCCAAGAGGCACTAGCGGGCCTAGATACGCAGTATTTT.

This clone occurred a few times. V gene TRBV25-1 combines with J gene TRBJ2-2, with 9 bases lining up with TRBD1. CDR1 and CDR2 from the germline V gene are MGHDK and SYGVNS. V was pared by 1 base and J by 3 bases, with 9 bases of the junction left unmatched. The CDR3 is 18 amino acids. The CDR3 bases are TGTGCCAGCAGTGAATTAATGGGGACAGGGAGGGACACCGGGGAGCTGTTTTTT. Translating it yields CASSELMGTGRDTGELFF.

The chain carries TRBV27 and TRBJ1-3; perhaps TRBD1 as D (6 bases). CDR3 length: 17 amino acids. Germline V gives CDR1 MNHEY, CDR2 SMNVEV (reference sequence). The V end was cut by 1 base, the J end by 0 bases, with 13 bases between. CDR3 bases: TGTGCCAGCAGTTTATTCGGGGGGCGCGGCTCTGGAAACACCATATATTTT. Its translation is CASSLFGGRGSGNTIYF.

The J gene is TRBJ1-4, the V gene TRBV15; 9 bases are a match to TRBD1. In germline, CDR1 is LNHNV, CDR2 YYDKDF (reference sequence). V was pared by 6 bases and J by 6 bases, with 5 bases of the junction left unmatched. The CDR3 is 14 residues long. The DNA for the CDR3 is TGTGCCACCAGGGATCGGACAGGGGATGAAAAACTGTTTTTT. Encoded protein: CATRDRTGDEKLFF.

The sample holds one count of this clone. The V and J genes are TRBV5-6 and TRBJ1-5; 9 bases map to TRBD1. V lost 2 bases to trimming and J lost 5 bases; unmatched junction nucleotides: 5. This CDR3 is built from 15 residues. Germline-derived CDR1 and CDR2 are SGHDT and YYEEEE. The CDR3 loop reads CASSFLTGGDQPQHF. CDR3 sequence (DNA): TGTGCCAGCAGCTTCCTTACAGGGGGCGATCAGCCCCAGCATTTT.

The CDR3 spells CASSFRDRLGIYEQYF. The CDR3 bases are TGTGCCAGCAGTTTTCGGGACAGGCTAGGGATCTACGAGCAGTACTTC. This chain joins TRBV28 and TRBJ2-7; 8 bases are shared with TRBD1. This CDR3 region has 16 residues. CDR1 and CDR2 (germline): MDHEN, SYDVKM. With V trimmed by 3 bases and J by 3 bases, 10 bases remained unmatched.

This CDR3 is CASSVPAGLTDTQYF. CDR3 sequence (DNA): TGTGCCAGCAGCGTGCCAGCGGGCCTCACAGATACGCAGTATTTT. The chain is built from TRBV9 and TRBJ2-3, with TRBD2 as a possible D gene (6 bases). This CDR3 is built from 15 residues. Germline values: CDR1 SGDLS, CDR2 YYNGEE. V lost 2 bases to trimming and J lost 2 bases, with 12 bases between them.

In DNA, the CDR3 is TGTGCCAGCAGCTTAGCAGGAGAATCCTACAATGAGCAGTTCTTC. Amino acids: CASSLAGESYNEQFF. This chain uses TRBV7-9 with TRBJ2-1, with no clear D. The germline gives CDR1 SEHNR, CDR2 FQNEAQ (reference sequence). The CDR3 totals 15 residues. V was trimmed by 0 bases and J by 1 base, leaving 7 bases between them.

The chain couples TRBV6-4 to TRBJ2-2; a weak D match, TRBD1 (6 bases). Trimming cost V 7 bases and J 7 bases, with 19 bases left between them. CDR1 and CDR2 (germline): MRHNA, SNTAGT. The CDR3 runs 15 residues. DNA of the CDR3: TGTGCCAGCAAACCCACGTTACAGGGTGACGGGGAGCTGTTTTTT. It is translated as CASKPTLQGDGELFF.

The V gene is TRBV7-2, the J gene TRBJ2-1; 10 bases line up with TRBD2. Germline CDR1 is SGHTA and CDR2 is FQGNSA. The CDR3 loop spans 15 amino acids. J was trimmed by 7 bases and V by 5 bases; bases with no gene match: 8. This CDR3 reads CASSRTLAGANEQFF. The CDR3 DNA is TGTGCCAGCAGCCGAACCCTAGCGGGAGCTAATGAGCAGTTCTTC.

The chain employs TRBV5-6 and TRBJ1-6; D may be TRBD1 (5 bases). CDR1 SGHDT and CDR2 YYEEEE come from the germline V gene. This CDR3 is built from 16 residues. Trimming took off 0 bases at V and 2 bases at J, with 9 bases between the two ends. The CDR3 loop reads CASSLGGSPYNSPLHF. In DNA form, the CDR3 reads TGTGCCAGCAGCTTGGGGGGCAGCCCCTATAATTCACCCCTCCACTTT.

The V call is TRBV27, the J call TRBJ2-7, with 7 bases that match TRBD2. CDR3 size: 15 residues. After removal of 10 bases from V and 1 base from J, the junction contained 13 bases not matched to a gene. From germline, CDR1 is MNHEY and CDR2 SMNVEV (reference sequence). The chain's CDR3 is CATVARAGVSYEQYF. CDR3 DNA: TGTGCCACGGTGGCTCGTGCGGGGGTATCCTACGAGCAGTACTTC.

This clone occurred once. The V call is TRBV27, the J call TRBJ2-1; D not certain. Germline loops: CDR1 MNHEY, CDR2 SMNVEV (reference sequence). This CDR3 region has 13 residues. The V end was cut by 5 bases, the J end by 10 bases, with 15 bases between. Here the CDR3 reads CASSPNSLREQFF. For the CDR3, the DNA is TGTGCCAGCAGTCCTAATAGCTTGCGGGAGCAGTTCTTC.